The T cell receptor (beta chain) described here comes from a study of glioma-infiltrating T cells after dendritic cell vaccination (dated by TCRdb to 2016 to 2018). Some background on the complete study: Of the roughly 15 glioblastoma patients in the cohort, all drawn from Phase I and II dendritic cell vaccination trials, 9 were newly diagnosed and 6 had recurrent disease. Autologous tumor lysate-pulsed dendritic cell vaccination was administered to the patients between about 2003 and 2013. The vaccine consisted of monocyte-derived dendritic cells cultured less than eight days with IL-4 and GM-CSF, then pulsed overnight with autologous tumor lysate. Each patient got three intradermal injections of the dendritic cell vaccine, spaced at biweekly intervals, in the arm below the axilla. Deep sequencing of TCR beta CDR3 regions was used to quantify tumor-infiltrating lymphocyte content and compare tumor and blood repertoires in dendritic cell-vaccinated glioblastoma patients. Survival after dendritic cell vaccination was correlated with TCR sequencing metrics such as TIL content and the overlap between tumor and blood repertoires. What the study reported, not specific to this receptor: The three-group TCR overlap response model was characterized as speculative, and prospective validation of the model was stated to be required. Higher estimated pretreatment TIL content predicted longer time to progression and overall survival after dendritic cell vaccination. The cohort was small and heterogeneous, only a few patients had full blood and tumor sets, and even fewer had initial-recurrent tumor pairs. No direct relationship between TCR clonality and survival was found, suggesting a diverse polyclonal response may matter.

Points on this clone: Its recognized antigen is unknown. Base qualities are not recorded, but no much larger clone differs from it by a single base.

Using the immunoSEQ assay, TCRB CDR3 regions were amplified from roughly 2.2 micrograms of genomic DNA, or from all available DNA when less than that was on hand. Multiplex PCR used 60 forward primers for TCR V beta segments and 13 reverse primers for J beta segments. Synthetic control templates were spiked into each sample at limiting dilution to estimate reads per starting template. The Illumina HiSeq System generated sequencing reads of 87 bp. The original methods were these. To remove PCR and sequencing errors, closely related sequences were merged with a nearest neighbor algorithm. TCR overlap was measured as the percentage of unique tumor TCR beta sequences that were also present in the peripheral blood of the same patient. This is the immuneACCESS table as TCRdb keeps it, with only in-frame sequences that have V and J called. A part of the clones is gone; compared with another copy, unresolved V genes explain less than half, and the rest is unexplained. V, J and clone size reflect that table, while D and trimming were determined from the DNA. The sample profile shows tens of thousands of clones; 65% to 90% of them were found once. Clones ranked in the top ten supply 7% to 9% of the sample.

The germline V gene yields MNHNS for CDR1 and SASEGT for CDR2. From its cysteine to its phenylalanine, the CDR3 spans 14 amino acids. The DNA shown is the 42-base CDR3, in frame from base 1. Here V drops 7 bases and J drops 3 bases, and the junction holds 7 bases not matched to any gene. To be selected, patients needed enough residual fresh-frozen tumor tissue and more than two years of available survival data. Molecular status otherwise varied across the glioblastoma patients, but none of them carried an isocitrate dehydrogenase mutation. PBMC were collected before vaccination, two weeks after the third vaccination, and at tumor progression when it occurred. The Qiagen DNeasy Blood extraction Kit was used to extract genomic DNA.

The sequencing used blood, collected before dendritic cell vaccination. The rearranged chain carries TRBV6-1 and TRBJ2-3; TRBD2 lines up with 7 middle nucleotides. The sequence was obtained from a human donor with glioblastoma. The DNA is TGTGCCAGCACCCTCCGCGGGGGTACAGATACGCAGTATTTT. This gives the protein CASTLRGGTDTQYF.